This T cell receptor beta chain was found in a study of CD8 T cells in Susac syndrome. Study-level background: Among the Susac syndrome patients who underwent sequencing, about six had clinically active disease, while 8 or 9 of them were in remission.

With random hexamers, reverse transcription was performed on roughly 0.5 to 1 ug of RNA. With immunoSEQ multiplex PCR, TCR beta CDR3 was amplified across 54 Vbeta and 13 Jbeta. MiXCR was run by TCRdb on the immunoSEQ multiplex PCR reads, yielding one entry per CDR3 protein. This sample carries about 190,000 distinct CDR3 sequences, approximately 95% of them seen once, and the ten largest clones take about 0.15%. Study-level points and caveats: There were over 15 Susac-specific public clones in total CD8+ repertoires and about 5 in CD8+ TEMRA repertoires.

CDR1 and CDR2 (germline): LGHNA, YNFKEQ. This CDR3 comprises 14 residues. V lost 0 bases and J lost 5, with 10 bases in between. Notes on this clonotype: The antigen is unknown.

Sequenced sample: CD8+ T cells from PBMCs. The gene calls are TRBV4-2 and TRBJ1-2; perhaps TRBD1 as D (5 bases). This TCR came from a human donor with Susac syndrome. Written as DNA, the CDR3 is TGTGCCAGCAGCCAAGAAGGGGCAGCGTATGGCTACACCTTC. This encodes CASSQEGAAYGYTF.